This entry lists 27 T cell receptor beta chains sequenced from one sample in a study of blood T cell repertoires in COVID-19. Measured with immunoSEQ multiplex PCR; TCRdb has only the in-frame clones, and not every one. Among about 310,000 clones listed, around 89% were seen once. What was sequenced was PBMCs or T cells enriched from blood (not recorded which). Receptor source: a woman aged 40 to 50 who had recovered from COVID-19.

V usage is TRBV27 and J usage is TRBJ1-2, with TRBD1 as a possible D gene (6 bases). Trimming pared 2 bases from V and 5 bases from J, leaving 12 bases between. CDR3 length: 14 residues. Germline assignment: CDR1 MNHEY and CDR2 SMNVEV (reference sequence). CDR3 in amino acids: CASSLGGQPYGYTF. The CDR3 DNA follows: TGTGCCAGCAGTTTAGGTGGACAGCCATATGGCTACACCTTC.

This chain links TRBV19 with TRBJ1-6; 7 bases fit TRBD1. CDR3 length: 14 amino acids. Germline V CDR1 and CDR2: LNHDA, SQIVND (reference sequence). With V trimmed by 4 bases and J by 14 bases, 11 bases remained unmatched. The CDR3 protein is CASSTQGDRLTLHF. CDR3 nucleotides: TGTGCCAGTAGTACTCAGGGGGACCGGCTAACCCTCCACTTT. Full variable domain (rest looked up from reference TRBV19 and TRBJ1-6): DGGITQSPKYLFRKEGQNVTLSCEQNLNHDAMYWYRQDPGQGLRLIYYSQIVNDFQKGDIAEGYSVSREKKESFPLTVTSAQKNPTAFYLCASSTQGDRLTLHFGNGTRLTVT.

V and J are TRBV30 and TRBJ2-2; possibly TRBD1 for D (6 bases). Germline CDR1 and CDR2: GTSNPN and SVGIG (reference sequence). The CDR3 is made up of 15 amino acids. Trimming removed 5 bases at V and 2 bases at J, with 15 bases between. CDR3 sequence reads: CAWSSRDTNTGELFF. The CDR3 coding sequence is TGTGCCTGGTCCTCCCGGGACACCAACACCGGGGAGCTGTTTTTT.

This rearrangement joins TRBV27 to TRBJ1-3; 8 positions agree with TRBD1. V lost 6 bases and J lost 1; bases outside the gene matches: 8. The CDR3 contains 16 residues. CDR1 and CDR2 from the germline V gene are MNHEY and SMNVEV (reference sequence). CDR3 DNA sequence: TGTGCCAGCAGGGTTACAGGGGGATGGTCTGGAAACACCATATATTTT. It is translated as CASRVTGGWSGNTIYF.

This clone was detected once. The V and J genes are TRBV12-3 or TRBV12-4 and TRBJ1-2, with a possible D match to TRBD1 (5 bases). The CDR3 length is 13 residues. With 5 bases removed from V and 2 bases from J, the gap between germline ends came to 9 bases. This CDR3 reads CASSQQANYGYTF. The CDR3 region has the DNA TGTGCCAGCAGTCAACAGGCAAACTATGGCTACACCTTC.

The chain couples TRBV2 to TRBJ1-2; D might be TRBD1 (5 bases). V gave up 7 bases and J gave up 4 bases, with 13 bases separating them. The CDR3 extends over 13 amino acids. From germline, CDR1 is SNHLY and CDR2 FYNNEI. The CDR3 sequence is CASTGRTGYGYTF. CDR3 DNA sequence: TGTGCCAGCACAGGGAGGACGGGCTATGGCTACACCTTC.

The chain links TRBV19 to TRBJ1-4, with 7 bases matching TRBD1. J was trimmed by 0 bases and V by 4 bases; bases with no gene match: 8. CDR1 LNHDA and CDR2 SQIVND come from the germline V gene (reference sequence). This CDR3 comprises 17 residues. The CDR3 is CASSNRGLAATNEKLFF. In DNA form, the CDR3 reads TGTGCCAGTAGTAACAGGGGTCTCGCTGCAACTAATGAAAAACTGTTTTTT. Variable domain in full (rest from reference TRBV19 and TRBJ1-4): DGGITQSPKYLFRKEGQNVTLSCEQNLNHDAMYWYRQDPGQGLRLIYYSQIVNDFQKGDIAEGYSVSREKKESFPLTVTSAQKNPTAFYLCASSNRGLAATNEKLFFGSGTQLSVL.

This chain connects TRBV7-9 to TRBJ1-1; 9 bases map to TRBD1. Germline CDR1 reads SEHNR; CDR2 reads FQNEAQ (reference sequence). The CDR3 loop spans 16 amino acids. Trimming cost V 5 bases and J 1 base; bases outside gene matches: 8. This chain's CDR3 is CASSPLGTGTNTEAFF. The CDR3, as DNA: TGTGCCAGCAGCCCTTTGGGGACAGGGACGAACACTGAAGCTTTCTTT.

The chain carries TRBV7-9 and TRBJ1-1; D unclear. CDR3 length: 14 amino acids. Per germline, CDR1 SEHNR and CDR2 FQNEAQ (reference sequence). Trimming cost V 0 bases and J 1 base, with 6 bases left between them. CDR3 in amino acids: CASSLAAGNTEAFF. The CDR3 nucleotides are TGTGCCAGCAGCTTAGCGGCAGGGAACACTGAAGCTTTCTTT.

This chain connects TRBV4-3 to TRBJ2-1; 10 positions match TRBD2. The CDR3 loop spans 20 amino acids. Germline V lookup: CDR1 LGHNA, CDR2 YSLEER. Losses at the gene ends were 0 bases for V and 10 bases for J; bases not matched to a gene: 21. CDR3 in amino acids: CASSQDWAGLGLAEFWEQFF. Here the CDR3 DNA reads TGCGCCAGCAGCCAAGATTGGGCAGGGCTCGGACTAGCGGAATTTTGGGAGCAGTTCTTC.

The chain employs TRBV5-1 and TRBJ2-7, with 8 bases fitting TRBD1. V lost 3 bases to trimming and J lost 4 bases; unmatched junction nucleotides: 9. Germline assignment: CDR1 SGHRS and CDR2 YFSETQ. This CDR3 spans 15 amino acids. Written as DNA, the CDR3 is TGCGCCAGCAGCTCCCGGGGCAGGGGGCATTACGAGCAGTACTTC. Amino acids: CASSSRGRGHYEQYF.

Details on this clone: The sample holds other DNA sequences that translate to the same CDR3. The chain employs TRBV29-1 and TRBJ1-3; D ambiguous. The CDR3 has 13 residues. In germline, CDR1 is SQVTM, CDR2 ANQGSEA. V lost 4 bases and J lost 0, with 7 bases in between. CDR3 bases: TGCAGCGTTGGACTTAGCTCTGGAAACACCATATATTTT. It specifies CSVGLSSGNTIYF.

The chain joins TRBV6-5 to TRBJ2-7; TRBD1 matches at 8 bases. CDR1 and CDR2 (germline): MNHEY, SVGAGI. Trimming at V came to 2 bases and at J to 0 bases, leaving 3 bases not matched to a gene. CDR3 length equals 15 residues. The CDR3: CASSYRDRSSYEQYF. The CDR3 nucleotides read TGTGCCAGCAGTTACCGGGACAGGAGCTCCTACGAGCAGTACTTC.

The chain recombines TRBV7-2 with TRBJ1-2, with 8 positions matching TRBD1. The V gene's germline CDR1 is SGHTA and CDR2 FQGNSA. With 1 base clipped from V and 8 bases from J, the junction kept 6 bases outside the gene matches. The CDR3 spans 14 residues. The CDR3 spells CASSLDQGARGYTF. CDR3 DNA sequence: TGTGCCAGCAGCTTAGACCAGGGGGCGCGAGGCTACACCTTC.

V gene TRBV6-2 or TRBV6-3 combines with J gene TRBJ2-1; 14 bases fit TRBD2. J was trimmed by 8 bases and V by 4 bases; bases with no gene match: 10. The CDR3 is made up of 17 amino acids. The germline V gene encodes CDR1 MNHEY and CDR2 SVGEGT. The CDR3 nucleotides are TGTGCCAGCAGTTTCCGACTAGCGGGAGGGCCTTTGGATGAGCAGTTCTTC. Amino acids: CASSFRLAGGPLDEQFF.

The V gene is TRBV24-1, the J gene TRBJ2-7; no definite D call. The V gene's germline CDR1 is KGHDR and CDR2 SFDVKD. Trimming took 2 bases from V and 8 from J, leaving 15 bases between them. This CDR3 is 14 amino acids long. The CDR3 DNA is TGTGCCACCAGTGATTCTTTAGTGATTACGAAGCAGTACTTC. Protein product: CATSDSLVITKQYF.

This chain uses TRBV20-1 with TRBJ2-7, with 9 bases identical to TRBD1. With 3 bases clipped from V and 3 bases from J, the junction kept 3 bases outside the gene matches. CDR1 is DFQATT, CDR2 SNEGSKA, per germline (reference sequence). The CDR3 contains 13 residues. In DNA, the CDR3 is TGCAGTGCTAGTCAGGGACAGGGCTACGAGCAGTACTTC. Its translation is CSASQGQGYEQYF.

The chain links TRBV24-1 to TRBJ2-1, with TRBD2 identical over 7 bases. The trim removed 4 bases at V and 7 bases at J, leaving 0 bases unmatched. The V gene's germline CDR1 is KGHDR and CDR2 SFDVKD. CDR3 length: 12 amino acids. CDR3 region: CATSEGGNEQFF. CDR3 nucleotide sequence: TGTGCCACCAGTGAGGGGGGGAATGAGCAGTTCTTC.

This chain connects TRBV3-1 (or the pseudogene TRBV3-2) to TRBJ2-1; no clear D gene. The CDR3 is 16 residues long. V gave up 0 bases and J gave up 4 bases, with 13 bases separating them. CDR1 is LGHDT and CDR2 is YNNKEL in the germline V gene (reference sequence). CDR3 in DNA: TGTGCCAGCAGCCAAGAATTGGCGGAGCCGTACAATGAGCAGTTCTTC. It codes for CASSQELAEPYNEQFF.

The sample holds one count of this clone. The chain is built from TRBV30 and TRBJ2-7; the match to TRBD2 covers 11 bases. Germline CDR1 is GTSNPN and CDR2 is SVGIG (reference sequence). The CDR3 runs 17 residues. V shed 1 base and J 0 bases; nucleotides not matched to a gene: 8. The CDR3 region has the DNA TGTGCCTGGAGTGATGCGACTAGCGGGACCCTCTCCTACGAGCAGTACTTC. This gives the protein CAWSDATSGTLSYEQYF.

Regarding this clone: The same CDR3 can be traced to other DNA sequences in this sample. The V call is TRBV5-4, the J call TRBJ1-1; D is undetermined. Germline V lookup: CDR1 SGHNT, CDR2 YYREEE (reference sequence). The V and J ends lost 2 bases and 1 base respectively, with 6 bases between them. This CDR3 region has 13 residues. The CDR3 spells CASSFAGNTEAFF. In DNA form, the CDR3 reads TGTGCCAGCAGCTTTGCAGGGAACACTGAAGCTTTCTTT.

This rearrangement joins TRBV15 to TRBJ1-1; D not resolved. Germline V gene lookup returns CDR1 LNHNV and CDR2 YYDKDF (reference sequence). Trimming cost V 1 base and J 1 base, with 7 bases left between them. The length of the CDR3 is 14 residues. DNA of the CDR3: TGTGCCACCAGCAGAGGATCGGGGAACACTGAAGCTTTCTTT. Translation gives CATSRGSGNTEAFF.

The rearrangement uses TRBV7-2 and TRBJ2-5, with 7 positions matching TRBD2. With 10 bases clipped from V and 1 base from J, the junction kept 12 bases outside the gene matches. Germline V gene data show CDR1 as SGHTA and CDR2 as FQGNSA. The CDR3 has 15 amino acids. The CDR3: CATQSGTTLQETQYF. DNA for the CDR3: TGTGCCACTCAGAGCGGGACCACCCTCCAAGAGACCCAGTACTTC. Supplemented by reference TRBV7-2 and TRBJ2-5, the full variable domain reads GAGVSQSPSNKVTEKGKDVELRCDPISGHTALYWYRQSLGQGLEFLIYFQGNSAPDKSGLPSDRFSAERTGGSVSTLTIQRTQQEDSAVYLCATQSGTTLQETQYFGPGTRLLVL.

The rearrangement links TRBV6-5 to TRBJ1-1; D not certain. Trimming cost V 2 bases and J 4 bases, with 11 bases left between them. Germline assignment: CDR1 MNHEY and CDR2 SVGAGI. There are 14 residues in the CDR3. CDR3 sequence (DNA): TGTGCCAGCAGTTACCTGAAGCCGGGCACTGAAGCTTTCTTT. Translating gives CASSYLKPGTEAFF.

The CDR3 loop is CASSQGSWGDTQYF. CDR3 nucleotides: TGCGCCAGCAGTCAGGGCTCGTGGGGAGATACGCAGTATTTT. The chain employs TRBV10-1 and TRBJ2-3, with D possibly being TRBD1 (5 bases). CDR1 and CDR2 (germline): WNHNN, SYGVQD (reference sequence). The CDR3 has 14 residues. Trimming removed 5 bases at V and 5 bases at J, with 14 bases between.

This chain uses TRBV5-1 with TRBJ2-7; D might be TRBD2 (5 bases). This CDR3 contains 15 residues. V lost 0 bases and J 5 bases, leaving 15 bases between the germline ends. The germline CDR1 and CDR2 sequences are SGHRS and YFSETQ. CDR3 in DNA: TGCGCCAGCAGCTTGGAGGCGGGCCCTTGGAACGAGCAGTACTTC. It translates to CASSLEAGPWNEQYF. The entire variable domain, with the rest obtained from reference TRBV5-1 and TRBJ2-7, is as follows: KAGVTQTPRYLIKTRGQQVTLSCSPISGHRSVSWYQQTPGQGLQFLFEYFSETQRNKGNFPGRFSGRQFSNSRSEMNVSTLELGDSALYLCASSLEAGPWNEQYFGPGTRLTVT.

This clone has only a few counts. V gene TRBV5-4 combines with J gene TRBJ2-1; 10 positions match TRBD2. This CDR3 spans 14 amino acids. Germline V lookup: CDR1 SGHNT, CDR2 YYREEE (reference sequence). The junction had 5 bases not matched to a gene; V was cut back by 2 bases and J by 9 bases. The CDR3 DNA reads TGTGCCAGCAGCTTCCTAGCGGGAGTTGGTGAGCAGTTCTTC. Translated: CASSFLAGVGEQFF.